This T cell receptor (beta chain) appears in the sequencing data of a study of beta chain features in type 1 diabetes. Study-level findings and limits: Shorter TCRB CDR3s, moderately but significantly so, marked every one of the four CD4+ subsets in Type 1 diabetes patients. Cells carrying high TCR expression could end up over-represented when cDNA is sequenced.

Every bit of the isolated RNA underwent reverse transcription, so sequencing read expressed TCRB transcripts. Using immunoSEQ multiplex PCR, the repertoire was profiled, and TCRdb retains in-frame clones only, with some absent. The profile shows 150,000 to 200,000 clones, roughly 60% of them singletons. Averaging roughly 100 mL, one heparinised blood draw was given by each donor. With regard to this clone: As yet, its antigen is unknown.

Germline V lookup: CDR1 GTSNPN, CDR2 SVGIG (reference sequence). The CDR3 is 15 amino acids. Trimming pared 3 bases from V and 4 bases from J, leaving 18 bases between. Material: naive CD4+ T cells from blood. The receptor was derived from a man aged 25-40 years with type 1 diabetes. The chain links TRBV30 to TRBJ1-2; D gene ambiguous. The CDR3 DNA reads TGTGCCTGGAGCGCTCCGGCCTCAGGAAGCTATGGCTACACCTTC. Protein product: CAWSAPASGSYGYTF.